This T cell receptor beta chain was recorded in a study of shared clonotypes between healthy human individuals. Study findings and constraints: For sorted subsets, rarefaction showed incomplete sequencing despite large depth.

The CDR3 spans 16 residues. Trimming stripped 4 bases from V and 2 bases from J, with 16 bases between. Looked up from germline, CDR1 is MNHNS and CDR2 is SASEGT. Some clones are missing from TCRdb's copy, which holds only in-frame ones; the method was immunoSEQ multiplex PCR. This table has approximately 700,000 clones, about three quarters appearing once. Remarks on this clone: Its antigen is currently unknown.

The rearrangement joins TRBV6-1 to TRBJ2-3; a weak D match, TRBD2 (5 bases). This receptor was obtained from a woman between 25 and 40 years old in good health. The sequenced sample was memory CD4+ T cells sorted from blood. The subset denotes: CD45RA-negative fraction. Here the CDR3 reads CASSVSAGYSTDTQYF. In DNA form, the CDR3 reads TGTGCCAGCAGTGTTTCGGCGGGCTATTCCACAGATACGCAGTATTTT.